The 3 T cell receptor beta chains below were found in one sample sequenced in a study of CD8 T cells in ankylosing spondylitis. TCRdb redid the calling of the 5' RACE reads with MiXCR, one entry per CDR3 protein. Among about 160,000 distinct CDR3 sequences listed, approximately 20% were seen once. Sequencing was carried out using blood, either unsorted or a sorted T cell fraction (not recorded which). These receptor sequences come from a male donor with ankylosing spondylitis or in good health (not recorded which).

This clonotype was found many times. This chain links TRBV5-1 with TRBJ2-5; D gene uncertain. Germline V lookup: CDR1 SGHRS, CDR2 YFSETQ. This CDR3 spans 16 amino acids. V was shortened by 3 bases and J by 1 base, with 16 bases between the two germline ends. The CDR3 reads CASSSQGAAGQETQYF. The CDR3 DNA is TGCGCCAGCAGCTCCCAAGGTGCAGCCGGCCAAGAGACCCAGTACTTC.

The chain employs TRBV5-1 and TRBJ1-1; TRBD1 agrees at 9 bases. With 4 bases clipped from V and 6 bases from J, the junction kept 7 bases outside the gene matches. The germline V gene has CDR1 SGHRS and CDR2 YFSETQ. The CDR3 covers 14 residues. CDR3 amino acids: CASSKQGAPAEAFF. The CDR3 DNA follows: TGCGCCAGCAGCAAACAGGGGGCGCCCGCTGAAGCTTTCTTT.

With regard to this clonotype: This may arise from a read error, as a much more abundant clone is one base away. The chain employs TRBV29-1 and TRBJ1-1; TRBD1 might be the D (6 bases). The CDR3 is made up of 13 amino acids. CDR1 and CDR2 from the germline V gene are SQVTM and ANQGSEA. In DNA, the CDR3 is TGCAACGTTGAAGAGGGGGAAGGGACTGAAGCTTTCTTT. It yields the protein CNVEEGEGTEAFF.